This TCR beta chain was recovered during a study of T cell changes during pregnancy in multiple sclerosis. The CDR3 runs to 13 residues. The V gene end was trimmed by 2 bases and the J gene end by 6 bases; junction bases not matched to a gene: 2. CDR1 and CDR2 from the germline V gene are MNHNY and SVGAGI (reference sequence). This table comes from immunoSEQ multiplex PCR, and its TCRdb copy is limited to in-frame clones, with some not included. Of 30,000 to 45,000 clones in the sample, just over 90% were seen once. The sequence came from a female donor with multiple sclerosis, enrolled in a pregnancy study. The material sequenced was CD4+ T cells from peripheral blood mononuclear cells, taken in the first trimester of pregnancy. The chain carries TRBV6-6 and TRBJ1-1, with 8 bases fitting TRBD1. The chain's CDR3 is CASSYPDRAEAFF. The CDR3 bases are TGTGCCAGCAGTTACCCGGACAGGGCTGAAGCTTTCTTT.